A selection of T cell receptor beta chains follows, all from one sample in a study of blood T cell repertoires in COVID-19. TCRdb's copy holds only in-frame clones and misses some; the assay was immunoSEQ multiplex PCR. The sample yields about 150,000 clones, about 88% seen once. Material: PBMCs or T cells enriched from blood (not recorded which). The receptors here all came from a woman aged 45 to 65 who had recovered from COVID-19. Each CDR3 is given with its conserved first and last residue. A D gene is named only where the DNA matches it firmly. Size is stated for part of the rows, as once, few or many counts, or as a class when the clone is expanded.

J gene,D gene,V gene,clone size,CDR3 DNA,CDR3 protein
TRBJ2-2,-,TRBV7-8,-,TGTGCCAGCAGCTTACCCTTTCTGAACACCGGGGAGCTGTTTTTT,CASSLPFLNTGELFF
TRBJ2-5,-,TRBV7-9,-,TGTGCCAGCAGCCCCCAGGTCCAAGAGACCCAGTACTTC,CASSPQVQETQYF
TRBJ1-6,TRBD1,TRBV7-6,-,TGTGCCAGCAGCTCAAGGACAGGGGGCTTGTCACCCCTCCACTTT,CASSSRTGGLSPLHF
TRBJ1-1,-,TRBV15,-,TGTGCCACTGGACGCTCCAGGGTAGACCGGACGACTGAAGCTTTCTTT,CATGRSRVDRTTEAFF
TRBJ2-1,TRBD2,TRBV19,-,TGTGCCAGTAGTATCTCCCATAGCGGGAGGGCCAATGAGCAGTTCTTC,CASSISHSGRANEQFF
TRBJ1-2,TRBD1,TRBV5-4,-,TGTGCCAGCAGTTTACCGGGACAGGCCTCGACCTATGGCTACACCTTC,CASSLPGQASTYGYTF
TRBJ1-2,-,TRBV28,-,TGTGCCAGCAGTTTAAGTACAGGAGCTAACTATGGCTACACCTTC,CASSLSTGANYGYTF
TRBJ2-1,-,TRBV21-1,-,TGTGCCAGCAGCAACGAAGGGTACAGGGGCGAGTACAATGAGCAGTTCTTC,CASSNEGYRGEYNEQFF
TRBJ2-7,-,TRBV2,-,TGTGCCAGCCGGGGAATACCCTACGAGCAGTACTTC,CASRGIPYEQYF
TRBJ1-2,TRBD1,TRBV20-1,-,TGCAGTGCTAGTAATCAACAGGGGGCTGTGAATGGCTACACCTTC,CSASNQQGAVNGYTF
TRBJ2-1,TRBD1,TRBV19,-,TGTGCCAGTAGGGACAGGGGGGGGTACAATGAGCAGTTCTTC,CASRDRGGYNEQFF
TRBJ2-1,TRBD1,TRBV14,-,TGTGCCAGCAGCCACCCAGAGGGACAGGGCAGTAATGAGCAGTTCTTC,CASSHPEGQGSNEQFF
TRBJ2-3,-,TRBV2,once,TGTGCCAGCAGTACGGTGACAGATACGCAGTATTTT,CASSTVTDTQYF